This T cell receptor (beta chain) was found in a study of T-cell memory formation after mild COVID-19. Across the study: For the most part, TCR clusters were specific to one donor. Study outcomes and limitations: Contracting CD4+ clones lay largely in CM and EM, with CD8+ ones residing in EMRA.

Details on this clonotype: As yet, its antigen is unknown.

TCR alpha and TCR beta cDNA libraries with sample barcodes and UMIs came from 5'RACE using constant-segment primers. TCRdb reprocessed the 5' RACE reads with MiXCR, giving one entry per CDR3 protein. The sample holds 200,000 or so distinct CDR3 sequences, roughly 10% seen once. This TCR was recovered from a young man who had mild COVID-19 (a few samples of this study predate the infection). Cell type and time point are not known. The sequencing sample was made of PBMCs or a T cell subset sorted from them (not recorded which).

CDR3 protein: CASSFLPTMGTDYEQYF. The CDR3 coding sequence is TGTGCCAGCAGCTTTCTCCCTACTATGGGGACAGACTACGAGCAGTACTTC. The chain employs TRBV5-5 and TRBJ2-7; 7 bases agree with TRBD1. Per germline, CDR1 SGHKS and CDR2 YYEKEE (reference sequence). Germline trimming cut 2 bases from V and 3 bases from J; bases unmatched to any gene: 14. The CDR3 runs to 17 residues.